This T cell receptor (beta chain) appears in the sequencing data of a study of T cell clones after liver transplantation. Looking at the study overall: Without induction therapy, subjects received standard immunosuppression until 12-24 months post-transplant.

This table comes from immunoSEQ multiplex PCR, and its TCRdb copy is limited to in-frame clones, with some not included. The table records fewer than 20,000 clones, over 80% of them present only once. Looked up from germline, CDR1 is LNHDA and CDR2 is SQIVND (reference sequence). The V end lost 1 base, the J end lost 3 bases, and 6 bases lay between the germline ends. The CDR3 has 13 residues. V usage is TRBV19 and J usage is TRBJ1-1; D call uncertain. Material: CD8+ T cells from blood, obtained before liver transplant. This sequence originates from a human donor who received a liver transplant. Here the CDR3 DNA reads TGTGCCAGTAGTATAGGTAGGGACACTGAAGCTTTCTTT. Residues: CASSIGRDTEAFF.